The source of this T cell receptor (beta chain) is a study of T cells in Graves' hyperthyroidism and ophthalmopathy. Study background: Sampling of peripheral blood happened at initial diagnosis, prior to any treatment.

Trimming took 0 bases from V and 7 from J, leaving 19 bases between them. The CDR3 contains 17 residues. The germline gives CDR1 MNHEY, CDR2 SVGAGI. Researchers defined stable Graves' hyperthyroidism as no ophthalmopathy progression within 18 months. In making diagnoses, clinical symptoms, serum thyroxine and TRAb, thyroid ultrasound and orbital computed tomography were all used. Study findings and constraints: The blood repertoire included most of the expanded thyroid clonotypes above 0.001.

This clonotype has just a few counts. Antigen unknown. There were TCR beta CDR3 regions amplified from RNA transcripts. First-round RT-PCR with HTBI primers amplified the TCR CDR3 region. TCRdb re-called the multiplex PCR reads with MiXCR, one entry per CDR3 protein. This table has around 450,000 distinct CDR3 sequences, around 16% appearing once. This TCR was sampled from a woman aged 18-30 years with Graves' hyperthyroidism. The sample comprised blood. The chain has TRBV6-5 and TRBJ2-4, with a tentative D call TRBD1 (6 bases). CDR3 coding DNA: TGTGCCAGCAGTTACTCGGGGGCTCCGTCGGAATTGAACATTCAGTACTTC. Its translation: CASSYSGAPSELNIQYF.